This T cell receptor beta chain is from a study of blood T cell repertoires in COVID-19. Per germline, CDR1 LGHNA and CDR2 YNFKEQ. CDR3 length: 16 amino acids. Trimming cost V 0 bases and J 10 bases, with 16 bases left between them. Libraries were prepared by immunoSEQ multiplex PCR; TCRdb keeps only in-frame clonotypes and omits some of them. This table holds roughly 290,000 clones, around 88% found once. The chain employs TRBV4-2 and TRBJ1-6; D possibly corresponds to TRBD1 (5 bases). This TCR was sampled from a woman aged 40 to 50 who had recovered from COVID-19. Sequencing input: PBMCs or T cells enriched from blood (not recorded which). CDR3 nucleotides: TGTGCCAGCAGCCAAGATTTAGGGAGCGGGGGGTCACCCCTCCACTTT. Amino acids: CASSQDLGSGGSPLHF.